The source of this T cell receptor (beta chain) is a study of cytomegalovirus exposure and HLA in healthy donors. Germline trimming cut 7 bases from V and 3 bases from J; bases unmatched to any gene: 8. The germline CDR1 and CDR2 sequences are MNHNS and SASEGT. This CDR3 is built from 14 residues. Researchers ran the PCR with 60 Vbeta and 13 Jbeta primers. Per the authors' pipeline: A later analysis counted some 87 million unique TCR beta chains, around 10 million shared. Sequencing was performed with immunoSEQ multiplex PCR; in TCRdb, only in-frame clones are kept and a portion is missing. The V and J calls and clone size are taken from that table; D and trimming were inferred from the DNA. The repertoire has 80,000 to 100,000 clones, approximately 82% of them found once; the top ten carry approximately 4%.

What was sequenced was PBMCs. The sequence was obtained from a female donor in good health and CMV-seropositive. The rearrangement links TRBV6-1 to TRBJ1-1; 7 bases map to TRBD1. CDR3 DNA: TGTGCCAGCACTTCAGACAGGGCGTACACTGAAGCTTTCTTT. It codes for CASTSDRAYTEAFF.